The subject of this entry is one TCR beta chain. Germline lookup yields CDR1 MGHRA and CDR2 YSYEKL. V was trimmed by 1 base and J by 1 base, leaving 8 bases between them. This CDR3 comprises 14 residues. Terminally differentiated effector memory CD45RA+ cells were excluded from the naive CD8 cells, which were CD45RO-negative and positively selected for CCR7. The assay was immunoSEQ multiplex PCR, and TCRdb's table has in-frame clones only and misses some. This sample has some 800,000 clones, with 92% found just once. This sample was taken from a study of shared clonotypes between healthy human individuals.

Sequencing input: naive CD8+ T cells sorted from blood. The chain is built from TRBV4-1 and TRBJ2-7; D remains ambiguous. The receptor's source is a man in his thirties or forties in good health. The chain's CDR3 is CASSQVPVSYEQYF. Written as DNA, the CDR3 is TGCGCCAGCAGCCAAGTCCCCGTATCCTACGAGCAGTACTTC.